This T cell receptor (beta chain) came from a study of control samples from healthy donors and cancer patients. The data were produced by immunoSEQ multiplex PCR, yet TCRdb's version contains in-frame clones alone and is incomplete. The profile shows approximately 110,000 clones, 80% to 90% of them singletons. Trimming left V 0 bases short and J 3 bases short, with 13 bases between. Germline V gene sequence: CDR1 GTSNPN, CDR2 SVGIG (reference sequence). The CDR3 length is 15 residues. The chain carries TRBV30 and TRBJ2-3, with unresolved D. The TCR comes from a woman aged 45-60 years in good health. The sequenced sample consisted of blood. CDR3 in amino acids: CAWSVVASKTDTQYF. CDR3 in DNA: TGTGCCTGGAGTGTAGTGGCCAGTAAAACAGATACGCAGTATTTT.